These T cell receptor beta chains were read from a single sample in a study of blood T cell repertoires in COVID-19. Assay: immunoSEQ multiplex PCR; the TCRdb copy retains only in-frame clones and omits some. Among 250,000 or so clones listed, about four fifths were seen once. The sequenced sample was peripheral blood. The receptor source for this set is a man aged 25-45 years who had recovered from COVID-19. Both conserved end residues are part of each CDR3. Fields, in order: D gene, V gene, clone size, J gene, CDR3 protein, CDR3 DNA. A D gene is named only where the DNA matches it firmly. Size is stated for part of the rows, as once, few or many counts, or as a class when the clone is expanded.

>.|TRBV18|.|TRBJ1-3
CASSPTTADTIYF
TGTGCCAGCTCACCAACGACAGCAGACACCATATATTTT
>.|TRBV19|.|TRBJ2-1
CASSVSPMVDEQFF
TGTGCCAGTAGTGTGAGCCCGATGGTGGATGAGCAGTTCTTC
>TRBD1|TRBV19|.|TRBJ1-2
CASDPGQGGNYGYTF
TGTGCCAGCGATCCGGGACAGGGGGGCAACTATGGCTACACCTTC
>TRBD2|TRBV5-1|.|TRBJ2-1
CASSLVLAGGYYNEQFF
TGCGCCAGCAGCTTGGTACTAGCGGGGGGGTATTACAATGAGCAGTTCTTC
>.|TRBV4-1|.|TRBJ2-5
CASSQDIGSLETQYF
TGCGCCAGCAGCCAAGACATCGGTAGCTTAGAGACCCAGTACTTC
>.|TRBV6-6|.|TRBJ2-1
CASSPRVREPHNEQFF
TGTGCCAGCAGCCCCAGGGTTAGAGAACCCCACAATGAGCAGTTCTTC
>TRBD2|TRBV7-9|.|TRBJ2-3
CASSDLAGGFLADTQYF
TGTGCCAGCAGCGACCTAGCGGGGGGGTTTTTAGCAGATACGCAGTATTTT
>TRBD1|TRBV30|once|TRBJ1-2
CAWSVQGLGYTF
TGTGCCTGGAGTGTACAGGGGCTGGGCTACACCTTC
>.|TRBV9|.|TRBJ1-6
CASSVVSGLGSPLHF
TGTGCCAGCAGCGTAGTTTCAGGGTTGGGTTCACCCCTCCACTTT
>TRBD1|TRBV27|.|TRBJ1-4
CASSRGTTGYGEKLFF
TGTGCCAGCAGTCGGGGTACGACAGGGTACGGGGAAAAACTGTTTTTT
>.|TRBV10-2|.|TRBJ2-3
CASSANREDTQYF
TGCGCCAGCAGCGCCAATAGAGAAGATACGCAGTATTTT
>.|TRBV3-1/TRBV3-2|.|TRBJ1-2
CASSQSAGYGYTF
TGTGCCAGCAGCCAATCGGCAGGATATGGCTACACCTTC
>.|TRBV7-2|few|TRBJ1-1
CASSSSGGDGDTEAFF
TGTGCCAGCAGCTCTAGCGGAGGGGACGGGGACACTGAAGCTTTCTTT
>TRBD1|TRBV7-2|.|TRBJ2-5
CASSPDRVQETQYF
TGTGCCAGCAGTCCTGACAGGGTACAAGAGACCCAGTACTTC
>TRBD2|TRBV5-1|once|TRBJ2-3
CASSRRAERGFTDTQYF
TGCGCCAGCAGCCGACGGGCGGAGCGGGGTTTTACAGATACGCAGTATTTT
>.|TRBV18|.|TRBJ2-2
CASSPPGHLANTGELFF
TGTGCCAGCTCACCACCGGGACACCTCGCGAACACCGGGGAGCTGTTTTTT
>TRBD1|TRBV19|.|TRBJ1-2
CASIGTGDYGYTF
TGTGCCAGTATAGGGACAGGGGACTATGGCTACACCTTC
>.|TRBV11-2|.|TRBJ1-4
CASSLGRRSTNEKLFF
TGTGCCAGCAGCTTGGGCAGGAGGTCAACTAATGAAAAACTGTTTTTT
>TRBD1|TRBV3-1/TRBV3-2|.|TRBJ2-5
CASSQSARGRGETQYF
TGTGCCAGCAGCCAAAGCGCTAGGGGGCGCGGGGAGACCCAGTACTTC
>TRBD2|TRBV6-5|.|TRBJ2-1
CASLAGGVNNEQFF
TGTGCCAGCCTAGCGGGGGGCGTAAACAATGAGCAGTTCTTC
>.|TRBV18|.|TRBJ2-1
CASSPTTNSYNEQFF
TGTGCCAGCTCACCCACTACAAACTCCTACAATGAGCAGTTCTTC
>.|TRBV11-2|.|TRBJ2-3
CASRLADTQYF
TGTGCCAGCAGGCTAGCGGATACGCAGTATTTT
>TRBD1|TRBV10-2|.|TRBJ1-6
CASTGQGYSPLHF
TGCGCCAGCACTGGACAGGGGTATTCACCCCTCCACTTT
>TRBD2|TRBV7-7|.|TRBJ2-5
CASTGGGETQYF
TGTGCCAGCACGGGGGGAGGAGAGACCCAGTACTTC
>.|TRBV20-1|.|TRBJ1-2
CSAILYGGYTF
TGCAGTGCTATTCTTTACGGTGGCTACACCTTC
>.|TRBV11-2|.|TRBJ2-5
CASSSSRWGPAETQYF
TGTGCCAGCAGCTCCAGCAGGTGGGGGCCTGCGGAGACCCAGTACTTC
>.|TRBV6-2/TRBV6-3|.|TRBJ1-2
CASSPTPGRIYGYTF
TGTGCCAGCAGTCCCACGCCAGGGCGCATCTATGGCTACACCTTC
>TRBD2|TRBV9|.|TRBJ2-3
CASSVDGGATDTQYF
TGTGCCAGCAGCGTAGACGGGGGGGCCACAGATACGCAGTATTTT
>.|TRBV10-3|.|TRBJ2-2
CAISRKGGLANTGELFF
TGTGCCATCAGCCGAAAAGGTGGACTGGCGAACACCGGGGAGCTGTTTTTT
>.|TRBV18|.|TRBJ2-1
CASSPPRTLSYNEQFF
TGTGCCAGCTCACCACCGAGGACTCTCTCCTACAATGAGCAGTTCTTC
>TRBD1|TRBV5-5|.|TRBJ2-3
CASSSGGMDTQYF
TGTGCCAGCAGCTCAGGGGGCATGGATACGCAGTATTTT
>.|TRBV5-1|few|TRBJ2-3
CASSPPVGTRLSTDTQYF
TGCGCCAGCAGCCCCCCGGTGGGGACTCGGTTAAGCACAGATACGCAGTATTTT
>TRBD1|TRBV3-1/TRBV3-2|.|TRBJ1-6
CASSRQGNSPLHF
TGTGCCAGCAGCAGACAGGGGAATTCACCCCTCCACTTT
>.|TRBV6-1|.|TRBJ2-1
CASSEWQGGYNEQFF
TGTGCCAGCAGTGAGTGGCAGGGTGGATACAATGAGCAGTTCTTC
>.|TRBV19|.|TRBJ2-6
CASSIFGAGANVLTF
TGTGCCAGTAGTATATTCGGAGCTGGGGCCAACGTCCTGACTTTC
>TRBD1|TRBV11-3|many|TRBJ2-3
CASSLEQTGGEYTQYF
TGTGCCAGCAGCTTAGAACAGACAGGGGGGGAATATACGCAGTATTTT
>TRBD2|TRBV20-1|.|TRBJ2-7
CSASATAGGPYEQYF
TGCAGTGCTAGTGCGACGGCGGGGGGACCTTACGAGCAGTACTTC
>.|TRBV9|.|TRBJ2-5
CASSVAPRETQYF
TGTGCCAGCAGCGTAGCCCCGCGGGAGACCCAGTACTTC
>TRBD1|TRBV20-1|.|TRBJ1-2
CSVQTGYGYTF
TGCAGTGTCCAGACAGGGTATGGCTACACCTTC
>TRBD1|TRBV6-4|.|TRBJ2-6
CASSETGMGSGANVLTF
TGTGCCAGCAGTGAGACAGGGATGGGATCTGGGGCCAACGTCCTGACTTTC
>TRBD1|TRBV10-2|.|TRBJ1-1
CASAQGNLTEAFF
TGCGCCAGCGCACAGGGGAACCTCACTGAAGCTTTCTTT
>.|TRBV3-1/TRBV3-2|.|TRBJ2-5
CASSQNEESQYF
TGTGCCAGCAGCCAAAATGAGGAGAGCCAGTACTTC
>.|TRBV18|.|TRBJ2-5
CASSPPQGETQYF
TGTGCCAGCTCACCGCCCCAGGGAGAGACCCAGTACTTC
>TRBD1|TRBV11-2|.|TRBJ2-5
CASSLGTGGYETQYF
TGTGCCAGCAGCTTAGGGACAGGAGGTTATGAGACCCAGTACTTC
>.|TRBV3-1/TRBV3-2|.|TRBJ1-2
CASSQATGVDGYTF
TGTGCCAGCAGCCAAGCTACCGGGGTCGATGGCTACACCTTC
>.|TRBV5-1|.|TRBJ1-1
CASSFQVGTEAFF
TGCGCCAGCAGCTTCCAGGTGGGCACTGAAGCTTTCTTT
>TRBD1|TRBV10-3|.|TRBJ2-2
CAIRIGQGDTGELFF
TGTGCCATCAGAATTGGACAGGGGGACACCGGGGAGCTGTTTTTT
>TRBD1|TRBV12-3/TRBV12-4|.|TRBJ1-5
CASGQGGNQPQHF
TGTGCCAGCGGACAGGGAGGGAATCAGCCCCAGCATTTT
>.|TRBV7-9|.|TRBJ2-2
CASSLAGTSAGELFF
TGTGCCAGCAGCTTAGCGGGTACGAGCGCCGGGGAGCTGTTTTTT
>.|TRBV20-1|.|TRBJ1-1
CSASTIGRVNTEAFF
TGCAGTGCTAGTACCATCGGCAGGGTGAACACTGAAGCTTTCTTT
>.|TRBV7-3|.|TRBJ2-2
CASSSTQQYTGELFF
TGTGCCAGCAGCTCAACGCAACAGTATACCGGGGAGCTGTTTTTT
>TRBD1|TRBV24-1|.|TRBJ1-5
CATQGQGSQPQHF
TGTGCCACTCAAGGACAGGGAAGTCAGCCCCAGCATTTT